Below, 20 T cell receptor beta chains from the same sample are listed, as sequenced in a study of cytomegalovirus exposure and HLA in healthy donors. Only in-frame clones appear in the TCRdb table, and some are missing; sequencing was by immunoSEQ multiplex PCR. The table records tens of thousands of clones, 94% of them present only once. Sequencing was carried out using PBMCs. These receptor sequences come from a woman aged 18-29 years in good health and CMV-seronegative.

The chain combines TRBV2 with TRBJ2-5; TRBD2 matches 9 bases. Trimming removed 6 bases from V and 6 bases from J; junction bases left unmatched: 11. CDR1 and CDR2 from the germline V gene are SNHLY and FYNNEI. This CDR3 spans 15 amino acids. As DNA, the CDR3 is TGTGCCAGCAGACCCCCGGGACTAGCATATCAGACCCAGTACTTC. This encodes CASRPPGLAYQTQYF.

Turning to this clone: Compared with germline, one end of the junction differs, possibly owing to a read error. Here the CDR3 reads CASSLAGGQGTQYF. In nucleotides, the CDR3 is TGCGCCAGCAGCTTAGCGGGAGGGCAAGGGACCCAGTACTTC. This chain uses TRBV5-1 with TRBJ2-5, with 10 nucleotides matching TRBD2. CDR3 length equals 14 residues. From germline, CDR1 is SGHRS and CDR2 YFSETQ.

This chain links TRBV5-4 with TRBJ1-2; D unclear. There are 13 residues in the CDR3. Germline V gene sequence: CDR1 SGHNT, CDR2 YYREEE (reference sequence). V lost 2 bases to trimming and J lost 4 bases, with 9 bases between them. The CDR3 coding sequence is TGTGCCAGCAGCTTCCCCGAGTCCTATGGCTACACCTTC. This sequence encodes CASSFPESYGYTF.

J is TRBJ2-7 and V is TRBV28; 14 bases line up with TRBD2. Germline loops: CDR1 MDHEN, CDR2 SYDVKM. With V trimmed by 10 bases and J by 4 bases, 18 bases remained unmatched. The length of the CDR3 is 18 residues. CDR3 sequence: CATSIPGLAGVHQYEQYF. Written as DNA, the CDR3 is TGTGCCACTTCAATTCCGGGACTAGCGGGAGTTCACCAATACGAGCAGTACTTC.

The DNA of the CDR3 is TGTGCCAGCAGTTCAATGGACTACACCAATCACAATGAGCAGTTCTTC. Its protein product is CASSSMDYTNHNEQFF. The chain employs TRBV27 and TRBJ2-1; TRBD2 might be the D (6 bases). Trimming took 4 bases from V and 5 from J, leaving 18 bases between them. The germline V gene has CDR1 MNHEY and CDR2 SMNVEV (reference sequence). The CDR3 has 16 amino acids.

This clone was counted once. This sequence joins TRBV25-1 and TRBJ2-1; TRBD2 might be the D (6 bases). The CDR3 has 15 amino acids. CDR1 and CDR2 from the germline V gene are MGHDK and SYGVNS. The V end was cut by 2 bases, the J end by 9 bases, with 17 bases between. DNA for the CDR3: TGTGCCAGCAGTGAAGGAGGGACTTGGGACGGTGAGCAGTTCTTC. Its protein product is CASSEGGTWDGEQFF. Combining the CDR3 with reference TRBV25-1 and TRBJ2-1 gives the whole variable domain EADIYQTPRYLVIGTGKKITLECSQTMGHDKMYWYQQDPGMELHLIHYSYGVNSTEKGDLSSESTVSRIRTEHFPLTLESARPSHTSQYLCASSEGGTWDGEQFFGPGTRLTVL.

The chain carries TRBV4-3 and TRBJ1-2, with 8 positions matching TRBD1. The germline CDR1 and CDR2 sequences are LGHNA and YSLEER. The J segment lost 5 bases and the V segment lost 4 bases, leaving 30 bases of the junction unmatched. This CDR3 spans 22 amino acids. CDR3 amino acids: CASSLLIRGRRTGIPLGYGYTF. The DNA for the CDR3 is TGCGCCAGCAGCCTCCTAATCCGGGGACGGAGGACAGGGATTCCTCTCGGGTATGGCTACACCTTC.

V is TRBV28 and J is TRBJ1-1; D ambiguous. Between the trimmed V and J ends, which lost 7 bases and 6 bases, there was a span of 15 bases. CDR1 MDHEN and CDR2 SYDVKM come from the germline V gene. The length of the CDR3 is 13 residues. CDR3: CASIPPGRAEAFF. The CDR3 DNA reads TGTGCCAGCATTCCTCCGGGTCGGGCTGAAGCTTTCTTT.

As for this clone: Because it lacks the conserved phenylalanine or tryptophan at the end, this CDR3 is likely a read error. The DNA is left out, because the CDR3 cannot be placed on it with certainty; the CDR3 is given as TCRdb lists it. The rearrangement joins TRBV9 to TRBJ1-3. The length of the CDR3 is 8 amino acids, counting both ends. Germline V gives CDR1 SGDLS, CDR2 YYNGEE. This CDR3 is CASSVRGS.

This chain connects TRBV4-2 to TRBJ2-5; the D gene is possibly TRBD1 (6 bases). The germline V and J ends were trimmed by 3 bases and 4 bases, with 12 bases remaining between them. The CDR3 is 14 residues long. Germline-derived CDR1 and CDR2 are LGHNA and YNFKEQ. The CDR3 sequence: CASSHPGRGETQYF. CDR3 nucleotides: TGTGCCAGCAGCCACCCGGGCAGGGGAGAGACCCAGTACTTC.

This chain connects TRBV2 to TRBJ2-5, with 8 bases aligning to TRBD2. Germline-derived CDR1 and CDR2 are SNHLY and FYNNEI. The ends lost 4 bases at V and 1 base at J; junction bases unmatched: 11. The CDR3 has 17 amino acids. In DNA, the CDR3 is TGTGCCAGCAGTGCCTTCGGGGGGGCCATTCCCCAAGAGACCCAGTACTTC. This codes for CASSAFGGAIPQETQYF.

The chain uses TRBV5-1 and TRBJ2-1; D is unclear. The CDR3 extends over 14 amino acids. Deletions cut 4 bases from V and 2 bases from J, with 10 bases between. The germline gives CDR1 SGHRS, CDR2 YFSETQ. In nucleotides, the CDR3 is TGCGCCAGCAGCCCTTACAGCACCTACAATGAGCAGTTCTTC. It is translated as CASSPYSTYNEQFF.

The J gene is TRBJ2-3, the V gene TRBV7-9, with a weak D call TRBD2 (6 bases). The CDR3 contains 17 residues. V lost 5 bases to trimming and J lost 0 bases, with 18 bases between them. CDR1 SEHNR and CDR2 FQNEAQ come from the germline V gene (reference sequence). The CDR3 DNA sequence: TGTGCCAGCAGCCCCAGCCCGGGAGTTTCTAGCACAGATACGCAGTATTTT. Protein sequence: CASSPSPGVSSTDTQYF.

The chain joins TRBV5-1 to TRBJ1-3; no firm D call. Germline CDR1 is SGHRS and CDR2 is YFSETQ. The CDR3 loop spans 15 amino acids. V lost 5 bases and J lost 0, with 12 bases in between. Written as DNA, the CDR3 is TGCGCCAGCAGAGAAGCCCCGGTCTCTGGAAACACCATATATTTT. Amino acid sequence: CASREAPVSGNTIYF. The full variable domain, rest sourced from reference TRBV5-1 and TRBJ1-3, is KAGVTQTPRYLIKTRGQQVTLSCSPISGHRSVSWYQQTPGQGLQFLFEYFSETQRNKGNFPGRFSGRQFSNSRSEMNVSTLELGDSALYLCASREAPVSGNTIYFGEGSWLTVV.

The CDR3 DNA is TGTGCCAGCAGCGCACCCTATGGCAGCGGGGGTAACACCGGGGAGCTGTTTTTT. Translated, it gives CASSAPYGSGGNTGELFF. This sequence joins TRBV5-5 and TRBJ2-2, with 8 bases matching TRBD2. Germline assignment: CDR1 SGHKS and CDR2 YYEKEE (reference sequence). There are 18 residues in the CDR3. The J segment lost 2 bases and the V segment lost 4 bases, leaving 13 bases of the junction unmatched.

The chain uses TRBV27 and TRBJ2-1, with D maybe TRBD2 (6 bases). This CDR3 spans 13 amino acids. Trimming took off 4 bases at V and 10 bases at J, with 14 bases between the two ends. CDR1 is MNHEY and CDR2 is SMNVEV in the germline V gene (reference sequence). The CDR3 DNA follows: TGTGCCAGCAGTTGGGGAGGACTTGGCGAGCAGTTCTTC. Protein: CASSWGGLGEQFF.

This sequence joins TRBV2 and TRBJ2-7, with a weak D call TRBD2 (6 bases). Germline V gives CDR1 SNHLY, CDR2 FYNNEI. The V end was cut by 3 bases, the J end by 3 bases, with 6 bases between. The CDR3 consists of 12 residues. CDR3 coding DNA: TGTGCCAGCAGTGAGGGGGGCTACGAGCAGTACTTC. It encodes CASSEGGYEQYF.

The rearrangement links TRBV6-5 to TRBJ1-6; possible D gene TRBD1, 6 bases. Germline V lookup: CDR1 MNHEY, CDR2 SVGAGI. Trimming shortened V by 1 base and J by 7 bases, and 11 bases separated the two germline ends. The CDR3 consists of 15 residues. In DNA form, the CDR3 reads TGTGCCAGCAGTTACTTCTCCAGGGGAAATTCACCCCTCCACTTT. Translated: CASSYFSRGNSPLHF.

The V gene is TRBV6-6, the J gene TRBJ1-2; D perhaps matches TRBD1 (6 bases). The CDR3 covers 15 residues. V was trimmed by 7 bases and J by 4 bases, leaving 19 bases between them. The germline CDR1 and CDR2 sequences are MNHNY and SVGAGI (reference sequence). The CDR3 DNA reads TGTGCCAGCACTTTAGACCTAACAGGGAGCTATGGCTACACCTTC. Translating gives CASTLDLTGSYGYTF.

The chain employs TRBV19 and TRBJ1-4; 10 nucleotides agree with TRBD1. The CDR3 totals 15 residues. V trimming: 7 bases; J trimming: 5 bases; junction bases outside the gene matches: 7. CDR1 LNHDA and CDR2 SQIVND come from the germline V gene (reference sequence). The CDR3 sequence is CASIPRTGGNEKLFF. The CDR3, as DNA: TGTGCCAGTATTCCTCGGACAGGGGGAAATGAAAAACTGTTTTTT.